This record covers a single T cell receptor beta chain. The antigen remains unidentified. This record belongs to a study of shared clonotypes between healthy human individuals. Study in general: In total, the donors were a couple of women and a few men aged 18 to 49. CD4 naive cells filled three plates per donor, CD4 memory three, CD8 naive two and CD8 memory one.

Regarding the study as a whole: For sorted subsets, rarefaction showed incomplete sequencing despite large depth. Among four donors, about 4.6% of naive CD4 clonotypes were found in common.

This table comes from immunoSEQ multiplex PCR, and its TCRdb copy is limited to in-frame clones, with some not included. The repertoire consists of approximately 2,000,000 clones, with about 93% occurring once and the leading ten covering around 1.7%. CD45RO-negative, CCR7-selected cells formed the naive CD8 fraction, which excluded terminally differentiated effector memory CD45RA+ cells. Sequencing used naive CD8+ T cells from PBMCs. The TCR originated in a man aged 18 to 30 in good health. Some clones in this sample may be carry-over from other donors' samples.

CDR3 protein: CATDRESNYGYTF. In nucleotides, the CDR3 is TGTGCCACGGACAGGGAATCTAACTATGGCTACACCTTC. The rearrangement links TRBV13 to TRBJ1-2, with 8 bases lining up with TRBD1. The CDR3 sequence is 13 residues long. Germline V gene data show CDR1 as PRHDT and CDR2 as FYEKMQ (reference sequence). The V segment lost 10 bases and the J segment 0 bases; nucleotides outside the gene matches: 4.